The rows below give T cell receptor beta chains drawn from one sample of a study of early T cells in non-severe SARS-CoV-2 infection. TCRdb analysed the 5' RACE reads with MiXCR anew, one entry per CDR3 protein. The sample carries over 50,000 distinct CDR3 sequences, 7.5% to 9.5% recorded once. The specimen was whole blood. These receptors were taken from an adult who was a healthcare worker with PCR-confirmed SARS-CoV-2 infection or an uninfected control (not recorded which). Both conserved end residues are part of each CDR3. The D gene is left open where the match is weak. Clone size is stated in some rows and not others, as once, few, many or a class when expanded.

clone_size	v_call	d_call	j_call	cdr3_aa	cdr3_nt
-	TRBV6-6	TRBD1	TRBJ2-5	CATSRTGIQETQYF	TGTGCCACCTCTAGGACAGGGATTCAAGAGACCCAGTACTTC
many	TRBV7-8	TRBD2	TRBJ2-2	CASSLYGAGGPDGELFF	TGTGCCAGCAGCCTATACGGAGCGGGGGGGCCTGACGGGGAGCTGTTTTTT
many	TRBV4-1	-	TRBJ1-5	CASSQGVVEYQPQHF	TGCGCCAGCAGCCAAGGGGTAGTCGAGTATCAGCCCCAGCATTTT
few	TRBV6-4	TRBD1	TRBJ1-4	CATPGTAGLPEKLFF	TGTGCCACTCCGGGGACAGCCGGACTTCCTGAAAAACTGTTTTTT
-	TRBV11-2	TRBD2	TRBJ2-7	CASSFSPGLAGTYEQYF	TGTGCCAGCAGCTTTTCCCCGGGACTAGCGGGGACCTACGAGCAGTACTTC
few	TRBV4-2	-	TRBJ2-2	CASSQGLDGELFF	TGTGCCAGCAGCCAAGGACTCGACGGGGAGCTGTTTTTT
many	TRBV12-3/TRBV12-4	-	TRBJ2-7	CASSFAGAYEQYF	TGTGCCAGCAGTTTCGCAGGAGCCTACGAGCAGTACTTC
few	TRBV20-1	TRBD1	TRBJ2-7	CSASYGQGAGEQYF	TGCAGTGCAAGCTACGGACAGGGGGCTGGGGAGCAGTACTTC
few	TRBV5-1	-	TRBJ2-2	CASSRGTIDAGELFF	TGCGCCAGCAGCAGAGGAACGATTGACGCCGGGGAGCTGTTTTTT
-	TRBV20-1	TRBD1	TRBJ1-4	CSAAGTGRSTNEKLFF	TGCAGTGCCGCGGGGACAGGGAGATCAACTAATGAAAAACTGTTTTTT
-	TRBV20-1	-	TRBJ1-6	CSARVQEAGVISPLHF	TGCAGTGCTAGAGTTCAAGAGGCAGGGGTAATTTCACCCCTCCACTTT
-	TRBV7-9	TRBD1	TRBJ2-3	CASSPTGAPSTDTQYF	TGTGCCAGCAGCCCGACAGGGGCCCCTAGCACAGATACGCAGTATTTT
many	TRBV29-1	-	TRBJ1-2	CSVGTGMYGYTF	TGCAGCGTGGGGACGGGAATGTATGGCTACACCTTC
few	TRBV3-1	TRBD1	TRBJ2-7	CASSTSDRGRYYEQYF	TGTGCCAGCAGCACTTCGGACAGGGGGCGGTACTACGAGCAGTACTTC
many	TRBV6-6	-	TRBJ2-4	CASIGAPLKGIQYF	TGTGCCAGCATCGGAGCCCCATTGAAGGGCATTCAGTACTTC
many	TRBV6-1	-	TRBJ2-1	CASSEWTVYSYNEQFF	TGTGCCAGCAGTGAATGGACAGTCTACTCCTACAATGAGCAGTTCTTC
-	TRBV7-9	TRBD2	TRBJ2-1	CASSFTGTSYNEQFF	TGTGCCAGCAGCTTTACCGGGACTAGCTACAATGAGCAGTTCTTC